This T cell receptor (beta chain) appears in the sequencing data of a study of blood T cell repertoires in COVID-19. Using immunoSEQ multiplex PCR, the repertoire was profiled, and TCRdb retains in-frame clones only, with some absent. The repertoire holds roughly 100,000 clones, with 84% as singletons. The CDR3 runs to 15 residues. Trimming stripped 1 base from V and 1 base from J, with 8 bases between. CDR1 SGHRS and CDR2 YFSETQ come from the germline V gene. The TCR originated in a middle-aged man with active or convalescent COVID-19. Sequencing was done on a sample of peripheral blood. This chain connects TRBV5-1 to TRBJ2-2; a possible D gene is TRBD1 (5 bases). CDR3 loop: CASSLTGLNTGELFF. CDR3 coding DNA: TGCGCCAGCAGCTTGACAGGCTTGAACACCGGGGAGCTGTTTTTT. Looking up the rest from reference TRBV5-1 and TRBJ2-2 gives the full variable domain: KAGVTQTPRYLIKTRGQQVTLSCSPISGHRSVSWYQQTPGQGLQFLFEYFSETQRNKGNFPGRFSGRQFSNSRSEMNVSTLELGDSALYLCASSLTGLNTGELFFGEGSRLTVL.